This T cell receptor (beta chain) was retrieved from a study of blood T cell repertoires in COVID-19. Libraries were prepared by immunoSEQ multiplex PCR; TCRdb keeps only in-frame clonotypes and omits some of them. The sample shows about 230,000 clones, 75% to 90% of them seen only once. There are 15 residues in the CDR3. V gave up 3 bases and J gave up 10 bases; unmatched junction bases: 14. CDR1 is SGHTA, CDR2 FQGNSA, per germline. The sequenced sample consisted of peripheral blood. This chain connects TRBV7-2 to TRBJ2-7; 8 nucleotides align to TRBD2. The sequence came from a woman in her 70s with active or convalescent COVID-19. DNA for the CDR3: TGTGCCAGCAGCTTTGACCCGAGGACTAGCTCTTATCAGTACTTC. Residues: CASSFDPRTSSYQYF. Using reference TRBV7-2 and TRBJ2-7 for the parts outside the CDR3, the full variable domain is GAGVSQSPSNKVTEKGKDVELRCDPISGHTALYWYRQSLGQGLEFLIYFQGNSAPDKSGLPSDRFSAERTGGSVSTLTIQRTQQEDSAVYLCASSFDPRTSSYQYFGPGTRLTVT.